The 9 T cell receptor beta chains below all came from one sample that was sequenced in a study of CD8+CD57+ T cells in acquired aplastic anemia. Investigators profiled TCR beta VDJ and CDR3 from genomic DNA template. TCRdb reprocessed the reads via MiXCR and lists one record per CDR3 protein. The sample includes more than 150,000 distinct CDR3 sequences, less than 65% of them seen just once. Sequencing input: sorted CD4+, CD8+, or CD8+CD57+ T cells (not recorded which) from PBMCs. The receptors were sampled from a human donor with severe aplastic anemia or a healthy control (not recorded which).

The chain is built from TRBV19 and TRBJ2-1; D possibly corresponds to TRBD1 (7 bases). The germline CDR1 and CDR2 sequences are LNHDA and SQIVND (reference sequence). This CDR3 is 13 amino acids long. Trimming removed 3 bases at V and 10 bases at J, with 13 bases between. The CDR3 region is CASSMSGGYEQFF. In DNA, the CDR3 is TGTGCCAGTAGTATGTCAGGGGGGTACGAGCAGTTCTTC.

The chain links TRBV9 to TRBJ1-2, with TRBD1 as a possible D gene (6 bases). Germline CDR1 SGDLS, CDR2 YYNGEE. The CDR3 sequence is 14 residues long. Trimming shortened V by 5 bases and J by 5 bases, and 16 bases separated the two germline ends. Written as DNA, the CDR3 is TGTGCCAGCAGACCTACAGGGTTAGGGTATGGCTACACCTTC. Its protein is CASRPTGLGYGYTF.

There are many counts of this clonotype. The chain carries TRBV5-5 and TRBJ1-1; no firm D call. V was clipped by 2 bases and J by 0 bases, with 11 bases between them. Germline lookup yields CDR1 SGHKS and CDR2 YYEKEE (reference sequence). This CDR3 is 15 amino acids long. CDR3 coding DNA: TGTGCCAGCAGCTTATTGTGGGGAGTGAACACTGAAGCTTTCTTT. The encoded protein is CASSLLWGVNTEAFF. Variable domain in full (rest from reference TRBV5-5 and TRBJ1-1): DAGVTQSPTHLIKTRGQQVTLRCSPISGHKSVSWYQQVLGQGPQFIFQYYEKEERGRGNFPDRFSARQFPNYSSELNVNALLLGDSALYLCASSLLWGVNTEAFFGQGTRLTVV.

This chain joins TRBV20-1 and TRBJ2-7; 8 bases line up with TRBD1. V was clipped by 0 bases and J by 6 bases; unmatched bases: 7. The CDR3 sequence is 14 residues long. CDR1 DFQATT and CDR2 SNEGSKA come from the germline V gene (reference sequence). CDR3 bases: TGCAGTGCTAGAGATCCCGGACAGGGTTTCGAGCAGTACTTC. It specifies CSARDPGQGFEQYF.

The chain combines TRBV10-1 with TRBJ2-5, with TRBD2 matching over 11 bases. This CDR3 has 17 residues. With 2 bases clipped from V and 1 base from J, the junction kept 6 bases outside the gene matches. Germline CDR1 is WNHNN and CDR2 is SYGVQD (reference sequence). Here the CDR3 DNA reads TGCGCCAGCAGTGAGCTTAAACTAGCGGGGGCCCAAGAGACCCAGTACTTC. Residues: CASSELKLAGAQETQYF.

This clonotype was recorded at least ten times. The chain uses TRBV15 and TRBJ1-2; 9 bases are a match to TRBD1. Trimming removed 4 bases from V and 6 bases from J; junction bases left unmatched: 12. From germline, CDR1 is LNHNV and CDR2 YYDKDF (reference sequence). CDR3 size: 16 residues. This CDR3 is CATSKGTAGQGNGYTF. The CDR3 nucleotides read TGTGCCACCAGCAAAGGGACTGCGGGACAGGGAAATGGCTACACCTTC.

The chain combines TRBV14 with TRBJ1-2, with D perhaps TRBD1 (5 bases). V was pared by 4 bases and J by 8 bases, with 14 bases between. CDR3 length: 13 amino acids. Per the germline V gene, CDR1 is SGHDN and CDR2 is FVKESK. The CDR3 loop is CASSPREQGGYTF. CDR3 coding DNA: TGTGCCAGCAGCCCCAGGGAGCAGGGAGGCTACACCTTC. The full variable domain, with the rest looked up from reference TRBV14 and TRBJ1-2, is EAGVTQFPSHSVIEKGQTVTLRCDPISGHDNLYWYRRVMGKEIKFLLHFVKESKQDESGMPNNRFLAERTGGTYSTLKVQPAELEDSGVYFCASSPREQGGYTFGSGTRLTVV.

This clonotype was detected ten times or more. CDR3 in DNA: TGTGCCAGCAGTTACTCGAATCCAGGGATTCACACTGAAGCTTTCTTT. Amino acids: CASSYSNPGIHTEAFF. The chain uses TRBV6-5 and TRBJ1-1; possible D gene TRBD1, 5 bases. CDR3 size: 16 residues. The germline gives CDR1 MNHEY, CDR2 SVGAGI. Trimming stripped 0 bases from V and 3 bases from J, with 14 bases between.

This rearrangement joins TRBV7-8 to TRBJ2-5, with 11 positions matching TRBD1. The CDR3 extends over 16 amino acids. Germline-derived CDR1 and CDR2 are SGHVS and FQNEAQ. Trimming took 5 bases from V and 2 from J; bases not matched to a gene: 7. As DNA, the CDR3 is TGTGCCAGCAGCCCCTGGACAGGGGGCGGGCAAGAGACCCAGTACTTC. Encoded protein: CASSPWTGGGQETQYF.